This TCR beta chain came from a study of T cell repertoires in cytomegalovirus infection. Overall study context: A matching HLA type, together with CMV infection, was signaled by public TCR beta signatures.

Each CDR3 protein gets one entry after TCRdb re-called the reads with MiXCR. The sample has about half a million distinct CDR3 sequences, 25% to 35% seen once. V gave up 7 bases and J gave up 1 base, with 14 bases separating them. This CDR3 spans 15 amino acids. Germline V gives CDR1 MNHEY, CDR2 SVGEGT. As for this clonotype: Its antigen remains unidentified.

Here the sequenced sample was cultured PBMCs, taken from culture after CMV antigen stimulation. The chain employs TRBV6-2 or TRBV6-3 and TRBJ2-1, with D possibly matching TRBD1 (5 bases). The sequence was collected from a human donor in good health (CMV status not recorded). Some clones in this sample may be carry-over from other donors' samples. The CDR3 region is CASIQVPLSYNEQFF. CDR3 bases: TGTGCCAGCATACAGGTGCCACTTTCCTACAATGAGCAGTTCTTC.